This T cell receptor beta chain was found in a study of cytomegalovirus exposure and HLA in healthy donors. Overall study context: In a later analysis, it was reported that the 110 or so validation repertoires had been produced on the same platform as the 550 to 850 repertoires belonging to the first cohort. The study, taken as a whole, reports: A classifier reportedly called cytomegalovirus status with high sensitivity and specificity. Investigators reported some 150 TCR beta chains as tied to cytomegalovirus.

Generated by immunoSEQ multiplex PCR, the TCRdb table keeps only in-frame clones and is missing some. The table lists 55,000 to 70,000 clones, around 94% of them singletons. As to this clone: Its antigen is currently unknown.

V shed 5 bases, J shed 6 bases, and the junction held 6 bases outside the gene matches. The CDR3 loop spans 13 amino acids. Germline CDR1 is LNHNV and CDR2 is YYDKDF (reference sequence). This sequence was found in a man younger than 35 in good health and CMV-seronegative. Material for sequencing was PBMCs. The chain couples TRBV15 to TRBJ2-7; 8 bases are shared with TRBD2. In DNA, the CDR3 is TGTGCCACCAGCCCGCCGGGACTAGGCGAGCAGTACTTC. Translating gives CATSPPGLGEQYF.